The next 26 T cell receptor beta chains were all read from a single sample in a study of T cell repertoires in cytomegalovirus infection. Via MiXCR, TCRdb re-called the reads, giving one row per CDR3 protein. In the table there are hundreds of thousands of distinct CDR3 sequences, roughly 36% of which are singletons. Their specific antigens are unknown. Sample: cultured PBMCs, taken from culture after CMV antigen stimulation. These TCRs come from a human donor in good health (CMV status not recorded). Some clones in this sample may be carry-over from other donors' samples.

This clonotype turned up a few times. This chain joins TRBV7-6 and TRBJ1-1, with D hard to call. V was trimmed by 0 bases and J by 2 bases, leaving 13 bases between them. The CDR3 covers 16 residues. CDR1 is SGHVS and CDR2 is FNYEAQ in the germline V gene. The CDR3 spells CASSLAPPGLNTEAFF. The CDR3 nucleotides are TGTGCCAGCAGCTTAGCCCCCCCGGGCCTTAACACTGAAGCTTTCTTT.

V gene TRBV2 combines with J gene TRBJ2-5, with TRBD2 as a possible D gene (6 bases). Germline V CDR1 and CDR2: SNHLY, FYNNEI. CDR3 length: 16 residues. The V and J ends lost 3 bases and 6 bases respectively, with 20 bases between them. Here the CDR3 reads CASSDSVAGISKTQYF. CDR3 sequence (DNA): TGTGCCAGCAGTGATAGTGTCGCGGGGATATCTAAGACCCAGTACTTC.

The rearrangement links TRBV6-1 to TRBJ2-3, with TRBD2 identical over 8 bases. Losses at the gene ends were 1 base for V and 10 bases for J; bases not matched to a gene: 13. Germline V gives CDR1 MNHNS, CDR2 SASEGT. This CDR3 comprises 16 residues. DNA of the CDR3: TGTGCCAGCAGTGAAGAAGCCAGCGGGGGTTCTTATCCGCAGTATTTT. Encoded protein: CASSEEASGGSYPQYF.

Only a few counts were recorded for this clonotype. The chain carries TRBV7-8 and TRBJ2-5, with 7 bases that match TRBD1. Germline CDR1 reads SGHVS; CDR2 reads FQNEAQ. The J segment lost 1 base and the V segment lost 7 bases, leaving 9 bases of the junction unmatched. The CDR3 has 15 amino acids. The CDR3 DNA sequence: TGTGCCAGCACTCTTTACAGGGGTCCCCAAGAGACCCAGTACTTC. Its translation is CASTLYRGPQETQYF.

The chain is built from TRBV7-8 and TRBJ1-4; D is possibly TRBD1 (5 bases). Trimming pared 1 base from V and 11 bases from J, leaving 11 bases between. Germline CDR1 SGHVS, CDR2 FQNEAQ. This CDR3 is 13 amino acids long. CDR3 residues: CASSLEVAGKLFF. CDR3 in DNA: TGTGCCAGCAGCTTAGAAGTGGCAGGGAAACTGTTTTTT.

A single count supports this clonotype. This sequence joins TRBV11-3 and TRBJ2-3; 12 bases align to TRBD2. Unmatched junction bases numbered 10, after V lost 4 bases and J lost 8 bases. The CDR3 is 16 residues long. Germline-derived CDR1 and CDR2 are SGHNT and YENEEA. CDR3 loop: CASSSSSGRASATQYF. The CDR3 DNA sequence: TGTGCCAGCAGCTCGTCTAGCGGGAGGGCCTCAGCTACGCAGTATTTT.

This clonotype was seen only a few times. The chain has TRBV6-2 or TRBV6-3 and TRBJ2-7, with 7 bases lining up with TRBD2. V lost 7 bases and J lost 3; bases outside the gene matches: 9. The CDR3 runs to 14 residues. Per germline, CDR1 MNHEY and CDR2 SVGEGT. The CDR3 DNA is TGTGCCAGCAATCAACGGGGGGTGTTCTACGAGCAGTACTTC. Translating gives CASNQRGVFYEQYF.

This clonotype was recorded a few times. The V gene is TRBV12-3 or TRBV12-4, the J gene TRBJ2-1; 11 bases map to TRBD2. Germline trimming cut 3 bases from V and 5 bases from J; bases unmatched to any gene: 6. This CDR3 region has 16 residues. The CDR3 DNA reads TGTGCCAGCAGTTTCCCCATACTAGCGGGGGACAATGAGCAGTTCTTC. Its protein is CASSFPILAGDNEQFF.

The rearrangement joins TRBV5-4 to TRBJ2-5; TRBD2 aligns across 8 bases. The trim removed 4 bases at V and 2 bases at J, leaving 7 bases unmatched. The germline V gene encodes CDR1 SGHNT and CDR2 YYREEE (reference sequence). This CDR3 is built from 15 residues. The CDR3 sequence: CASSLGVAGQETQYF. As DNA, the CDR3 is TGTGCCAGCAGCCTGGGGGTAGCGGGACAAGAGACCCAGTACTTC.

The J gene is TRBJ1-5, the V gene TRBV7-6; D is unresolved. V lost 6 bases and J 4 bases, leaving 4 bases between the germline ends. Germline V gene data show CDR1 as SGHVS and CDR2 as FNYEAQ. This CDR3 region has 11 residues. The CDR3 DNA follows: TGTGCCAGCAGAACTAATCAGCCCCAGCATTTT. Translating it yields CASRTNQPQHF.

The chain is built from TRBV6-5 and TRBJ1-6; the D is unclear. CDR1 MNHEY and CDR2 SVGAGI come from the germline V gene. V gave up 6 bases and J gave up 0 bases, with 15 bases separating them. This CDR3 region has 17 residues. The CDR3 region is CASSYGVGSSYNSPLHF. CDR3 in DNA: TGTGCCAGCAGCTATGGGGTCGGTAGCTCCTATAATTCACCCCTCCACTTT.

The chain carries TRBV7-6 and TRBJ2-7; D gene uncertain. Germline CDR1 is SGHVS and CDR2 is FNYEAQ. The CDR3 runs 14 residues. Trimming took off 2 bases at V and 6 bases at J, with 14 bases between the two ends. The DNA for the CDR3 is TGTGCCAGCAGCTTATCCCCCACTTTGGGCGAGCAGTACTTC. Translation: CASSLSPTLGEQYF. Using reference TRBV7-6 and TRBJ2-7 for the parts outside the CDR3, the full variable domain is GAGVSQSPRYKVTKRGQDVALRCDPISGHVSLYWYRQALGQGPEFLTYFNYEAQQDKSGLPNDRFSAERPEGSISTLTIQRTEQRDSAMYRCASSLSPTLGEQYFGPGTRLTVT.

This clonotype appeared a few times. This chain uses TRBV12-3 or TRBV12-4 with TRBJ2-3, with TRBD1 matching over 8 bases. CDR3 length: 18 amino acids. The ends lost 3 bases at V and 2 bases at J; junction bases unmatched: 13. The CDR3 bases are TGTGCCAGCAGTTTGGCCTTCGACAGGGGTCCCCCCACAGATACGCAGTATTTT. Residues: CASSLAFDRGPPTDTQYF.

V usage is TRBV14 and J usage is TRBJ1-6, with D unresolved. CDR3 length: 14 amino acids. The V gene lost 0 bases and the J gene lost 8 bases, with 8 bases spanning the gap. Germline CDR1 SGHDN, CDR2 FVKESK. The DNA for the CDR3 is TGTGCCAGCAGCCAAGATCGAGGGTATTCACCCCTCCACTTT. Amino acids: CASSQDRGYSPLHF.

The chain combines TRBV7-8 with TRBJ2-5; 10 nucleotides agree with TRBD1. Germline CDR1 reads SGHVS; CDR2 reads FQNEAQ. V lost 4 bases to trimming and J lost 1 base; unmatched junction nucleotides: 6. CDR3 length: 16 residues. This CDR3 is CASSSGTGAFQETQYF. In nucleotides, the CDR3 is TGTGCCAGCAGCTCCGGGACAGGGGCCTTCCAAGAGACCCAGTACTTC.

The rearrangement joins TRBV20-1 to TRBJ2-7; no clear D gene. The CDR3 has 11 amino acids. Germline values: CDR1 DFQATT, CDR2 SNEGSKA (reference sequence). V was pared by 0 bases and J by 7 bases, with 7 bases between. The CDR3: CSARDEAEQYF. The DNA of the CDR3 is TGCAGTGCTAGAGATGAGGCAGAGCAGTACTTC.

This clonotype was counted many times. The rearrangement joins TRBV7-2 to TRBJ2-5, with a tentative D call TRBD1 (6 bases). The ends were cut back, 5 bases at V and 3 bases at J, with 10 bases in the middle. The CDR3 consists of 13 residues. Germline loops: CDR1 SGHTA, CDR2 FQGNSA. CDR3 DNA sequence: TGTGCCAGCAGCCTTTGGACAGAAGAGACCCAGTACTTC. Protein product: CASSLWTEETQYF.

A note on this clonotype: A read error is possible here, since a much larger clone lies one base away. This chain links TRBV7-8 with TRBJ1-2, with D tentatively TRBD1 (5 bases). Trimming cost V 1 base and J 7 bases, with 7 bases left between them. CDR3 length: 12 amino acids. Per germline, CDR1 SGHVS and CDR2 FQNEAQ. The CDR3 nucleotides read TGTGCCAGCAGCTTAGGGGACGGTGGCTACACCTTC. Translating gives CASSLGDGGYTF. The full variable domain, completed using reference TRBV7-8 and TRBJ1-2, is GAGVSQSPRYKVAKRGQDVALRCDPISGHVSLFWYQQALGQGPEFLTYFQNEAQLDKSGLPSDRFFAERPEGSVSTLKIQRTQQEDSAVYLCASSLGDGGYTFGSGTRLTVV.

Here the CDR3 reads CSVVVGGEETQYF. The CDR3 bases are TGCAGCGTTGTGGTGGGGGGCGAAGAGACCCAGTACTTC. The V call is TRBV29-1, the J call TRBJ2-5, with D perhaps given as TRBD1 or TRBD2 (6 bases each). The ends were cut back, 4 bases at V and 3 bases at J, with 12 bases in the middle. The CDR3 has 13 residues. Germline CDR1 SQVTM, CDR2 ANQGSEA. Full variable domain (missing parts from reference TRBV29-1 and TRBJ2-5): SAVISQKPSRDICQRGTSLTIQCQVDSQVTMMFWYRQQPGQSLTLIATANQGSEATYESGFVIDKFPISRPNLTFSTLTVSNMSPEDSSIYLCSVVVGGEETQYFGPGTRLLVL.

This clonotype was recorded a few times. The J gene is TRBJ2-7, the V gene TRBV28, with D unclear. Germline V gene data show CDR1 as MDHEN and CDR2 as SYDVKM. CDR3 length: 13 amino acids. V was pared by 7 bases and J by 3 bases, with 13 bases between. The CDR3 reads CASIPEVGYEQYF. CDR3 DNA sequence: TGTGCCAGCATCCCAGAAGTGGGCTACGAGCAGTACTTC.

This clonotype has only a few counts. CDR3 in amino acids: CASSTRDRGQPQHF. The CDR3 nucleotides read TGTGCCAGCAGTACAAGGGACAGGGGGCAGCCCCAGCATTTT. The chain has TRBV6-1 and TRBJ1-5; 11 positions match TRBD1. Losses at the gene ends were 5 bases for V and 7 bases for J; bases not matched to a gene: 4. This CDR3 is 14 amino acids long. Germline CDR1 is MNHNS and CDR2 is SASEGT.

The table lists this clonotype with many counts. This chain uses TRBV7-6 with TRBJ2-5, with 9 bases fitting TRBD2. The CDR3 length is 17 residues. With 0 bases clipped from V and 1 base from J, the junction kept 6 bases outside the gene matches. Germline V CDR1 and CDR2: SGHVS, FNYEAQ. The CDR3: CASSLAGSSGGQETQYF. As DNA, the CDR3 is TGTGCCAGCAGCTTAGCGGGAAGTAGCGGGGGCCAAGAGACCCAGTACTTC.

The V gene is TRBV10-3, the J gene TRBJ2-1; D gene ambiguous. Looked up from germline, CDR1 is ENHRY and CDR2 is SYGVKD. Trimming pared 5 bases from V and 0 bases from J, leaving 11 bases between. The CDR3 has 15 residues. CDR3 sequence: CAISLAMSSYNEQFF. CDR3 nucleotide sequence: TGTGCCATCAGTTTAGCCATGAGCTCCTACAATGAGCAGTTCTTC.

The V gene is TRBV20-1, the J gene TRBJ2-5; the match to TRBD2 covers 14 bases. Germline V gives CDR1 DFQATT, CDR2 SNEGSKA (reference sequence). V dropped 4 bases and J dropped 7; count of bases not matched to a gene: 5. This CDR3 contains 14 residues. CDR3 coding DNA: TGCAGTGCTACGAGGGGACTAGCGGGGGTGACCCAGTACTTC. This codes for CSATRGLAGVTQYF.

The chain carries TRBV7-8 and TRBJ2-6; D might be TRBD1 (5 bases). V was trimmed by 3 bases and J by 1 base, leaving 10 bases between them. Germline V gives CDR1 SGHVS, CDR2 FQNEAQ. The CDR3 consists of 16 residues. CDR3 nucleotide sequence: TGTGCCAGCAGCTTCACCAGGGCTTCTGGGGCCAACGTCCTGACTTTC. It encodes CASSFTRASGANVLTF. The variable domain in full, with the rest retrieved from reference TRBV7-8 and TRBJ2-6, is GAGVSQSPRYKVAKRGQDVALRCDPISGHVSLFWYQQALGQGPEFLTYFQNEAQLDKSGLPSDRFFAERPEGSVSTLKIQRTQQEDSAVYLCASSFTRASGANVLTFGAGSRLTVL.

The CDR3 sequence is CASSSHPGRASGNTIYF. In DNA, the CDR3 is TGTGCCAGCAGTTCCCACCCTGGCAGGGCCTCTGGAAACACCATATATTTT. This rearrangement joins TRBV6-1 to TRBJ1-3; possibly TRBD1 for D (5 bases). The CDR3 is made up of 17 amino acids. The V gene's germline CDR1 is MNHNS and CDR2 SASEGT. Trimming removed 5 bases at V and 0 bases at J, with 17 bases between.